These T cell receptor beta chains were read from a single sample in a study of cytomegalovirus exposure and HLA in healthy donors. TCRdb keeps only in-frame clones here, not all; method: immunoSEQ multiplex PCR. This sample has 150,000 to 200,000 clones, with approximately 88% found just once. The sample was PBMCs. These receptors were collected from a young man in good health and CMV-seropositive. Each CDR3 is given with its conserved first and last residue. The order of the fields is V gene, CDR3 length, clone size, J gene, D gene, CDR3 protein, CDR3 DNA. D genes are given only for firm matches. The size entry is marked missing in some rows and otherwise reads once, few, many or a size class.

>TRBV7-7|15|.|TRBJ2-7|.
CASSPGGGGGYEQYF
TGTGCTAGCAGCCCCGGGGGAGGGGGGGGCTACGAGCAGTACTTC
>TRBV29-1|15|.|TRBJ2-3|.
CSVEGLVSDPDTQYF
TGCAGCGTTGAGGGGCTAGTAAGCGACCCAGATACGCAGTATTTT
>TRBV29-1|14|.|TRBJ2-3|TRBD2
CSVSTSGRPDTQYF
TGCAGCGTCTCGACTAGCGGGAGGCCAGATACGCAGTATTTT
>TRBV30|15|.|TRBJ1-2|.
CAWSVRKRGDYGYTF
TGTGCCTGGAGTGTACGGAAACGGGGGGACTATGGCTACACCTTC
>TRBV28|14|few|TRBJ1-2|.
CASSPPAGRVGYTF
TGTGCCAGCAGTCCCCCGGCAGGGAGGGTAGGCTACACCTTC
>TRBV28|14|few|TRBJ2-7|.
CASSPTEEIYEQYF
TGTGCCAGCAGTCCGACAGAGGAGATCTACGAGCAGTACTTC
>TRBV5-6|13|.|TRBJ2-2|TRBD2
CASSLRGAGELFF
TGTGCCAGCAGCCTCCGGGGGGCCGGGGAGCTGTTTTTT
>TRBV7-2|18|.|TRBJ1-5|.
CASSLPILTGNLNQPQHF
TGTGCCAGCAGCTTACCCATCCTAACAGGGAACCTAAATCAGCCCCAGCATTTT
>TRBV30|13|.|TRBJ1-5|TRBD1
CAWNGDRDQPQHF
TGTGCCTGGAACGGGGACAGGGACCAGCCCCAGCATTTT
>TRBV11-2|15|.|TRBJ2-1|TRBD1
CASRRTGRVVNEQFF
TGTGCCAGCAGGCGGACAGGCCGGGTGGTGAATGAGCAGTTCTTC
>TRBV19|15|.|TRBJ2-5|TRBD1
CASSVDRAEGETQYF
TGTGCCAGTAGTGTCGACAGGGCTGAGGGGGAGACCCAGTACTTC
>TRBV30|15|.|TRBJ1-4|.
CAWRTGERENEKLFF
TGTGCCTGGAGGACGGGAGAGAGGGAAAATGAAAAACTGTTTTTT
>TRBV5-6|16|.|TRBJ2-2|TRBD2
CASSLVPSGNTGELFF
TGTGCCAGCAGCTTGGTTCCTAGCGGGAACACCGGGGAGCTGTTTTTT
>TRBV10-3|13|.|TRBJ1-3|.
CAISDRGGNTIYF
TGTGCCATCAGTGACAGGGGCGGAAACACCATATATTTT
>TRBV5-1|14|.|TRBJ2-3|.
CASSLAPGSDTQYF
TGCGCCAGCAGCTTGGCCCCAGGGTCAGATACGCAGTATTTT
>TRBV7-2|13|.|TRBJ1-2|.
CASSLDSNYGYTF
TGTGCCAGCAGCTTGGACAGCAACTATGGCTACACCTTC
>TRBV6-4|16|few|TRBJ2-6|.
CASSALQGSGANVLTF
TGTGCCAGCAGTGCCCTACAGGGCTCTGGGGCCAACGTCCTGACTTTC
>TRBV6-1|13|.|TRBJ1-1|.
CASGRQMNTEAFF
TGTGCCAGCGGACGACAGATGAACACTGAAGCTTTCTTT
>TRBV28|12|.|TRBJ1-2|.
CASSFSQDGYTF
TGTGCCAGCAGTTTTTCACAGGATGGCTACACCTTC
>TRBV9|18|.|TRBJ2-6|.
CASSALSGASSGANVLTF
TGTGCCAGCAGCGCCCTCTCAGGGGCGAGCTCTGGGGCCAACGTCCTGACTTTC
>TRBV19|14|once|TRBJ1-1|.
CASSDGQLNTEAFF
TGTGCCAGTAGTGATGGACAGTTGAACACTGAAGCTTTCTTT
>TRBV27|13|.|TRBJ1-1|.
CASSPQGYTEAFF
TGTGCCAGCAGTCCCCAGGGGTACACTGAAGCTTTCTTT
>TRBV9|15|.|TRBJ2-7|.
CASSVSGESSYEQYF
TGTGCCAGCAGCGTATCGGGGGAGAGCTCCTACGAGCAGTACTTC
>TRBV7-9|14|.|TRBJ2-7|TRBD1
CASSFTQGAGEQYF
TGTGCCAGCAGCTTTACCCAGGGGGCGGGTGAGCAGTACTTC
>TRBV2|13|.|TRBJ1-2|TRBD1
CASSETGWYGYTF
TGTGCCAGCAGCGAGACAGGGTGGTATGGCTACACCTTC
>TRBV7-2|17|.|TRBJ2-2|TRBD2
CASSSTSGGTTTGELFF
TGTGCCAGCAGCTCGACTAGCGGGGGGACGACCACCGGGGAGCTGTTTTTT
>TRBV6-5|14|.|TRBJ2-7|.
CASQQRQGSYEQYF
TGTGCCAGTCAGCAGCGGCAGGGGAGCTACGAGCAGTACTTC
>TRBV7-3|14|.|TRBJ2-1|.
CASSLTITGAEQFF
TGTGCCAGCAGCTTAACAATTACAGGAGCCGAGCAGTTCTTC
>TRBV6-6|14|.|TRBJ2-1|TRBD2
CASSGLAGLNEQFF
TGTGCCAGCAGCGGACTAGCGGGGCTCAATGAGCAGTTCTTC
>TRBV9|15|.|TRBJ2-5|TRBD2
CASSVGLAGKETQYF
TGTGCCAGCAGCGTCGGACTAGCGGGGAAAGAGACCCAGTACTTC
>TRBV5-8|17|.|TRBJ2-6|TRBD1
CASSFDRDGSGANVLTF
TGTGCCAGCAGTTTTGACAGGGATGGCTCTGGGGCCAACGTCCTGACTTTC
>TRBV10-2|12|.|TRBJ1-5|.
CASKSSNQPQHF
TGCGCCAGCAAGAGTAGCAATCAGCCCCAGCATTTT
>TRBV7-3|12|.|TRBJ1-2|.
CASSFTEGPATF
TGTGCCAGCAGCTTTACAGAGGGCCCCGCCACCTTC
>TRBV21-1|14|.|TRBJ2-7|.
CASSKGGQVYEQYF
TGTGCCAGCAGCAAAGGGGGACAGGTCTACGAGCAGTACTTC
>TRBV5-1|14|.|TRBJ1-2|.
CASSPLGQNYGYTF
TGCGCCAGCAGCCCTTTGGGACAAAACTATGGCTACACCTTC
>TRBV6-6|16|.|TRBJ1-5|.
CASTARRVGSNQPQHF
TGTGCCAGCACCGCAAGGAGGGTTGGGAGCAATCAGCCCCAGCATTTT
>TRBV7-2|17|.|TRBJ1-1|.
CASSIGHSGELNTEAFF
TGTGCCAGCAGCATAGGGCATTCTGGGGAGCTGAACACTGAAGCTTTCTTT
>TRBV28|15|.|TRBJ2-4|.
CASSIPSLAKNIQYF
TGTGCCAGCAGTATCCCGTCTCTAGCCAAAAACATTCAGTACTTC
>TRBV2|14|.|TRBJ2-1|.
CASVFGASYNEQFF
TGTGCCAGTGTGTTTGGGGCATCATACAATGAGCAGTTCTTC
>TRBV5-4|19|.|TRBJ2-4|.
CASSLAWRMRALAKNIQYF
TGTGCCAGCAGCTTGGCTTGGCGCATGAGGGCCCTAGCCAAAAACATTCAGTACTTC
>TRBV6-5|12|.|TRBJ2-7|.
CASSNLAREQYF
TGTGCCAGCAGTAACCTAGCTCGCGAGCAGTACTTC
>TRBV6-6|16|.|TRBJ1-5|.
CASSYRAGDLNQPQHF
TGTGCCAGCAGTTACCGGGCAGGGGACCTCAATCAGCCCCAGCATTTT
>TRBV29-1|12|.|TRBJ2-7|TRBD1
CSGKGAGYEQYF
TGCAGCGGAAAGGGGGCAGGGTACGAGCAGTACTTC
>TRBV7-9|16|.|TRBJ2-7|TRBD2
CASSLTSGGPFGQQYF
TGTGCCAGCAGCTTGACTAGCGGGGGGCCCTTTGGACAGCAGTACTTC
>TRBV9|16|once|TRBJ2-1|.
CASSVERNSNYNEQFF
TGTGCCAGCAGCGTAGAGCGCAATTCCAACTACAATGAGCAGTTCTTC
>TRBV5-1|14|.|TRBJ1-5|.
CASSLVGGDQPQHF
TGCGCCAGCAGCTTGGTAGGGGGTGACCAGCCCCAGCATTTT
>TRBV9|16|.|TRBJ1-4|TRBD1
CASSVASGGGQEKLFF
TGTGCCAGCAGCGTAGCATCAGGAGGGGGCCAAGAAAAACTGTTTTTT
>TRBV2|15|.|TRBJ1-1|.
CASTPRVGAWSEAFF
TGTGCCAGCACGCCCAGGGTTGGGGCGTGGTCTGAAGCTTTCTTT
>TRBV27|16|.|TRBJ2-1|TRBD2
CASSLWVGRAYNEQFF
TGTGCCAGCAGTTTATGGGTGGGGAGGGCCTACAATGAGCAGTTCTTC
>TRBV7-3|15|.|TRBJ2-3|TRBD1
CASSLRQGSTDTQYF
TGTGCCAGCAGCTTAAGACAGGGTAGCACAGATACGCAGTATTTT
>TRBV6-5|13|.|TRBJ2-5|TRBD1
CATLGTGQETQYF
TGTGCCACCCTGGGGACAGGGCAAGAGACCCAGTACTTC
>TRBV6-5|11|many|TRBJ1-1|.
CASSDTFKAFF
TGTGCCAGCAGCGACACCTTTAAGGCTTTCTTT
>TRBV27|14|few|TRBJ1-1|.
CASHPERVGTEAFF
TGTGCCAGCCACCCGGAGAGGGTCGGCACTGAAGCTTTCTTT
>TRBV4-3|15|.|TRBJ1-3|TRBD1
CASSPKVQGAHIIYF
TGCGCCAGCAGCCCCAAGGTGCAGGGGGCGCATATCATATATTTT
>TRBV28|14|.|TRBJ2-7|TRBD2
CASSPPSGAYEQYF
TGTGCCAGCAGTCCTCCTAGCGGAGCCTACGAGCAGTACTTC
>TRBV5-1|17|.|TRBJ1-3|TRBD1
CASSWDRAPKGGNTIYF
TGCGCCAGCAGCTGGGACAGGGCACCAAAAGGTGGAAACACCATATATTTT
>TRBV2|15|.|TRBJ2-7|TRBD1
CASSAGTGGQDEQYF
TGTGCCAGCAGCGCCGGGACAGGGGGTCAAGACGAGCAGTACTTC
>TRBV18|15|.|TRBJ1-1|.
CASERSGFMNTEAFF
TGTGCCAGCGAGCGGTCCGGGTTCATGAACACTGAAGCTTTCTTT
>TRBV30|14|.|TRBJ1-2|.
CAWSSQPGSYGYTF
TGTGCCTGGAGTTCCCAACCAGGTTCCTATGGCTACACCTTC